These 20 T cell receptor beta chains share one sample of origin, sequenced in a study of T cells after yellow fever vaccination. Each CDR3 protein is one row after TCRdb ran MiXCR on the 5' RACE reads. Counted here are fewer than 500,000 distinct CDR3 sequences, roughly a sixth occurring once; the ten biggest clones make up roughly a sixth. The specimen comprised PBMCs, sampled before the yellow fever booster vaccination. The receptors stem from a man aged 18 to 30 who received the YFV17D yellow fever vaccine.

In its sample, this clonotype was seen a few times. The chain combines TRBV4-1 with TRBJ2-6; 7 nucleotides match TRBD1. Per the germline V gene, CDR1 is MGHRA and CDR2 is YSYEKL. Losses at the gene ends were 5 bases for V and 4 bases for J; bases not matched to a gene: 11. CDR3 length: 17 residues. CDR3 in DNA: TGCGCCAGCAGCGGGACAGCCGCCAGGAGAGGGGCCAACGTCCTGACTTTC. This translates into CASSGTAARRGANVLTF.

This clonotype was counted only a few times. The V and J genes are TRBV19 and TRBJ2-5, with D hard to call. With 0 bases removed from V and 3 bases from J, the gap between germline ends came to 11 bases. The germline CDR1 and CDR2 sequences are LNHDA and SQIVND (reference sequence). The CDR3 consists of 15 residues. In nucleotides, the CDR3 is TGTGCCAGTAGTATAGACTACAGAGAAAAAGAGACCCAGTACTTC. The encoded protein is CASSIDYREKETQYF.

The CDR3 coding sequence is TGTGCCAGCAGCTTGGCCGGGACAGCAATCCCCTACGAGCAGTACTTC. Translating it yields CASSLAGTAIPYEQYF. This rearrangement joins TRBV7-8 to TRBJ2-7, with 7 positions matching TRBD1. Germline V gene sequence: CDR1 SGHVS, CDR2 FQNEAQ. The CDR3 consists of 16 residues. Losses at the gene ends were 3 bases for V and 2 bases for J; bases not matched to a gene: 10.

This clonotype was detected a few times. The genes are TRBV7-2 and TRBJ2-3, with 8 bases identical to TRBD2. The ends lost 5 bases at V and 8 bases at J; junction bases unmatched: 15. Germline V gene data show CDR1 as SGHTA and CDR2 as FQGNSA. This CDR3 is 16 amino acids long. CDR3 DNA: TGTGCCAGCAGCCCCCTGGGAGGCGGGGGGTTAGGTACGCAGTATTTT. Translation: CASSPLGGGGLGTQYF.

This clonotype came up a few times. V and J are TRBV9 and TRBJ2-5; perhaps TRBD2 as D (6 bases). The germline V gene encodes CDR1 SGDLS and CDR2 YYNGEE. There are 16 residues in the CDR3. V lost 0 bases and J 5 bases, leaving 17 bases between the germline ends. CDR3 residues: CASSVGPAGVLETQYF. CDR3 nucleotide sequence: TGTGCCAGCAGCGTAGGGCCAGCGGGCGTGTTGGAGACCCAGTACTTC.

This clonotype has ten or more counts. This chain links TRBV5-1 with TRBJ1-2; TRBD1 agrees at 8 bases. The V segment lost 2 bases and the J segment 2 bases; nucleotides outside the gene matches: 2. CDR3 length equals 14 residues. The germline V gene has CDR1 SGHRS and CDR2 YFSETQ. The CDR3 DNA is TGCGCCAGCAGCTTCCAGGGGGCGAACTATGGCTACACCTTC. Its translation: CASSFQGANYGYTF.

The V call is TRBV29-1, the J call TRBJ2-7, with D possibly called TRBD1 or TRBD2 (5 bases each). The germline V and J ends were trimmed by 4 bases and 6 bases, with 10 bases remaining between them. This CDR3 is 11 amino acids long. Germline assignment: CDR1 SQVTM and CDR2 ANQGSEA. DNA of the CDR3: TGCAGCGTTGTAAGGGGACCCGAGCAGTACTTC. It specifies CSVVRGPEQYF.

The V and J genes are TRBV5-4 and TRBJ1-1; D perhaps matches TRBD1 (5 bases). Germline lookup yields CDR1 SGHNT and CDR2 YYREEE (reference sequence). The CDR3 length is 16 residues. Between the trimmed V and J ends, which lost 3 bases and 3 bases, there was a span of 18 bases. This chain's CDR3 is CASSWALGRGDTEAFF. The CDR3 DNA reads TGTGCCAGCAGCTGGGCGCTGGGACGAGGGGACACTGAAGCTTTCTTT.

The chain has TRBV15 and TRBJ1-5; 9 bases fit TRBD1. Germline V CDR1 and CDR2: LNHNV, YYDKDF (reference sequence). The CDR3 runs to 15 residues. With V trimmed by 3 bases and J by 0 bases, 0 bases remained unmatched. For the CDR3, the DNA is TGTGCCACCAGCAGGGACAGGGGTAGCAATCAGCCCCAGCATTTT. Amino acids: CATSRDRGSNQPQHF.

This clonotype was observed a few times. The chain has TRBV5-1 and TRBJ2-3; the D gene is possibly TRBD1 (8 bases). The ends were cut back, 0 bases at V and 4 bases at J, with 12 bases in the middle. The CDR3 contains 15 residues. Germline values: CDR1 SGHRS, CDR2 YFSETQ. CDR3 loop: CASSLGQGRADTQYF. CDR3 sequence (DNA): TGCGCCAGCAGCTTGGGACAGGGGAGGGCAGATACGCAGTATTTT.

The chain uses TRBV6-2 or TRBV6-3 and TRBJ2-1; TRBD1 matches 7 bases. This CDR3 spans 15 amino acids. Germline V lookup: CDR1 MNHEY, CDR2 SVGEGT. Trimming cost V 3 bases and J 3 bases; bases outside gene matches: 5. In DNA, the CDR3 is TGTGCCAGCAGTTATCTTGGGACAGTCTACAATGAGCAGTTCTTC. As protein: CASSYLGTVYNEQFF.

This rearrangement joins TRBV10-3 to TRBJ2-6; 9 bases line up with TRBD1. The germline gives CDR1 ENHRY, CDR2 SYGVKD. V lost 5 bases and J lost 0; bases outside the gene matches: 5. CDR3 length equals 17 residues. CDR3 in amino acids: CAISWTGASSGANVLTF. CDR3 nucleotide sequence: TGTGCCATCAGTTGGACAGGGGCCTCCTCTGGGGCCAACGTCCTGACTTTC.

The chain recombines TRBV6-5 with TRBJ2-4, with D possibly TRBD1 on 6 matching bases. Germline CDR1 and CDR2: MNHEY and SVGAGI. The V and J ends lost 4 bases and 4 bases respectively, with 14 bases between them. The CDR3 sequence is 15 residues long. The CDR3, as DNA: TGTGCCAGCAGTTTGGGCGCAGGGGCAAAAAACATTCAGTACTTC. Translating it yields CASSLGAGAKNIQYF.

The chain carries TRBV4-1 and TRBJ1-5; the D is unclear. Between the trimmed V and J ends, which lost 4 bases and 3 bases, there was a span of 10 bases. The CDR3 has 14 amino acids. CDR1 is MGHRA, CDR2 YSYEKL, per germline. CDR3 amino acids: CASSPGRINQPQHF. CDR3 nucleotides: TGCGCCAGCAGCCCCGGGCGGATCAATCAGCCCCAGCATTTT.

For this clonotype: One end of the junction fails to match germline, which may point to a read error. The genes are TRBV4-1 and TRBJ1-6; D unresolved. Germline-derived CDR1 and CDR2 are MGHRA and YSYEKL. This CDR3 is 12 amino acids long. The CDR3 region is CASSQRSSPLDF. The CDR3 bases are TGCGCCAGCAGTCAACGGAGTTCACCCCTCGACTTT.

The chain carries TRBV5-1 and TRBJ1-1, with 7 bases identical to TRBD1. From germline, CDR1 is SGHRS and CDR2 YFSETQ. The CDR3 runs 14 residues. Germline trimming cut 4 bases from V and 5 bases from J; bases unmatched to any gene: 8. In DNA, the CDR3 is TGCGCCAGCAGCCCTGACAGGGTCTGGACTGAAGCTTTCTTT. As protein: CASSPDRVWTEAFF.

There are a few counts of this clonotype. The rearrangement links TRBV6-5 to TRBJ1-4; 7 positions agree with TRBD1. J gave up 3 bases and V 3 bases, and 13 bases lay outside the gene matches. The CDR3 spans 18 residues. Looked up from germline, CDR1 is MNHEY and CDR2 is SVGAGI. The CDR3, as DNA: TGTGCCAGCAGTTATTCCAAACAGGGGTTGATCGCTAATGAAAAACTGTTTTTT. Amino acid sequence: CASSYSKQGLIANEKLFF.

In this sample, this clonotype turned up a few times. The V call is TRBV7-9, the J call TRBJ2-5; D unresolved. V was pared by 5 bases and J by 4 bases, with 14 bases between. This CDR3 has 14 residues. CDR1 and CDR2 (germline): SEHNR, FQNEAQ (reference sequence). The CDR3 DNA reads TGTGCCAGCAGCCGAGACATTCAGGCAGAGACCCAGTACTTC. It specifies CASSRDIQAETQYF.

This clonotype was seen more than once but under ten times. V is TRBV11-2 and J is TRBJ2-3; TRBD1 matches 8 bases. Trimming took 3 bases from V and 10 from J; bases not matched to a gene: 12. CDR3 size: 15 residues. Germline lookup yields CDR1 SGHAT and CDR2 FQNNGV. The CDR3: CASSFRPMTGEAQYF. In DNA form, the CDR3 reads TGTGCCAGCAGCTTTAGGCCCATGACAGGGGAAGCGCAGTATTTT.

This clonotype was counted a few times. The V gene is TRBV7-9, the J gene TRBJ1-6; TRBD1 matches at 7 bases. The germline CDR1 and CDR2 sequences are SEHNR and FQNEAQ (reference sequence). CDR3 size: 14 residues. Trimming at V came to 6 bases and at J to 9 bases, leaving 8 bases not matched to a gene. CDR3 nucleotide sequence: TGTGCCAGCAGGGACACAGGGGAGACTTCACCCCTCCACTTT. It is translated as CASRDTGETSPLHF.